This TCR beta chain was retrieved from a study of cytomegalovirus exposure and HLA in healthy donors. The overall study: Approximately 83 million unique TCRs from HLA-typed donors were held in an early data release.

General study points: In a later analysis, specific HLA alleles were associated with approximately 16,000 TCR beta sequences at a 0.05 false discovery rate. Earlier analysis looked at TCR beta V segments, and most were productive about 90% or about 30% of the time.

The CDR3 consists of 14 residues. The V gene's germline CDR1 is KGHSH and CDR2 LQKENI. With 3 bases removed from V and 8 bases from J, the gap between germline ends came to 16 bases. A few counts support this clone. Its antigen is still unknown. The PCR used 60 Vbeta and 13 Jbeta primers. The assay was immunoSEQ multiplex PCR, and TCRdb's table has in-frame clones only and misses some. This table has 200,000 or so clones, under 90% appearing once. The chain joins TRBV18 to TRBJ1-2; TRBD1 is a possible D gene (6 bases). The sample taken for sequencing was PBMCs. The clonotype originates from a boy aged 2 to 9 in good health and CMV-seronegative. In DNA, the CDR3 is TGTGCCAGCTCACCTTCTCGACAGGCGGAAGGCTACACCTTC. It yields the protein CASSPSRQAEGYTF.